At least ten counts were recorded for the clone carrying this T cell receptor (beta chain). Its antigen is not identified. The data were taken from a study of identical twins. General study findings and limits: Insertion counts were lower in abundant cord blood beta clonotypes, a trend that memory repertoires did not show.

Trimming left V 2 bases short and J 3 bases short, with 12 bases between. The germline V gene has CDR1 KGHDR and CDR2 SFDVKD. This CDR3 contains 16 residues. Addition of a universal primer site occurred through template switching, and cDNA carried unique molecular identifiers. TCRdb used MiXCR to reprocess the 5' RACE reads, holding one entry per CDR3 protein. Here the sample spans around 450,000 distinct CDR3 sequences, over 12% being singletons. This sample also belongs to another study, concerning yellow fever vaccine responses in identical twins.

This receptor was obtained from a woman under 30 in good health. Sequenced: CD4+ T cells sorted from blood. The rearrangement joins TRBV24-1 to TRBJ2-2; possible D gene TRBD2, 6 bases. CDR3 sequence (DNA): TGTGCCACCAGTGATTGGAGACCGGGGGACACCGGGGAGCTGTTTTTT. It codes for CATSDWRPGDTGELFF.